Each of the 7 T cell receptor beta chains below was sequenced from the same sample in a study of CD8 T cells in ankylosing spondylitis. Using its own MiXCR run on the 5' RACE reads, TCRdb lists one record per CDR3 protein. This sample has 80,000 to 100,000 distinct CDR3 sequences, with about 9% found just once. The sequenced material came from blood, either unsorted or a sorted T cell fraction (not recorded which). These receptors were taken from a male donor with ankylosing spondylitis or in good health (not recorded which).

The sample holds many counts of this clonotype. The V call is TRBV5-1, the J call TRBJ2-3, with 7 bases matching TRBD1. CDR1 and CDR2 from the germline V gene are SGHRS and YFSETQ. Germline trimming cut 6 bases from V and 4 bases from J; bases unmatched to any gene: 8. The CDR3 has 14 residues. The CDR3 region is CASKARQGADTQYF. DNA of the CDR3: TGCGCCAGCAAAGCGAGACAGGGAGCAGATACGCAGTATTTT.

This clonotype has at least ten counts. CDR3 in DNA: TGCAGCTTCCGGACAGCCTACGAGCAGTACTTC. It specifies CSFRTAYEQYF. The genes are TRBV29-1 and TRBJ2-7, with D possibly TRBD1 on 6 matching bases. V gave up 8 bases and J gave up 2 bases, with 10 bases separating them. The CDR3 covers 11 residues. CDR1 SQVTM and CDR2 ANQGSEA come from the germline V gene.

The CDR3 here is CASSVASTGTYGYTF. Here the CDR3 DNA reads TGTGCCAGCAGCGTAGCCTCGACAGGGACCTATGGCTACACCTTC. The rearrangement joins TRBV9 to TRBJ1-2, with 7 bases that match TRBD1. Looked up from germline, CDR1 is SGDLS and CDR2 is YYNGEE. V lost 0 bases and J lost 4; bases outside the gene matches: 6. This CDR3 comprises 15 residues.

The chain uses TRBV12-3 or TRBV12-4 and TRBJ1-2, with a tentative D call TRBD1 (6 bases). The CDR3 length is 18 residues. The V and J ends lost 2 bases and 8 bases respectively, with 27 bases between them. CDR3 nucleotides: TGTGCCAGCAGTTTACCCCAGGGGACAATCCAAAAGAAAAGGGGCTACACCTTC. It encodes CASSLPQGTIQKKRGYTF.

There are many counts of this clonotype. The V gene is TRBV5-1, the J gene TRBJ2-3; maybe TRBD1 (6 bases). This CDR3 contains 18 residues. V lost 0 bases and J lost 0, with 17 bases in between. Germline V gene sequence: CDR1 SGHRS, CDR2 YFSETQ. Here the CDR3 DNA reads TGCGCCAGCAGCTTGGAAGGCAGGGGAGTAATAAGCACAGATACGCAGTATTTT. Amino acids: CASSLEGRGVISTDTQYF.

This clonotype showed up many times. The V call is TRBV5-1, the J call TRBJ1-4; weak D call: TRBD1 (6 bases). The ends were cut back, 4 bases at V and 5 bases at J, with 12 bases in the middle. This CDR3 has 14 residues. The germline V gene has CDR1 SGHRS and CDR2 YFSETQ. The CDR3 nucleotides are TGCGCCAGCAGCGAGGGGGGAATGAATGAAAAACTGTTTTTT. Translated: CASSEGGMNEKLFF.

Remarks on this clonotype: It may be a read error: a sequence one base away is much more abundant. The V call is TRBV7-6, the J call TRBJ2-3; 10 bases are shared with TRBD2. The J segment lost 4 bases and the V segment lost 7 bases, leaving 8 bases of the junction unmatched. This CDR3 spans 15 amino acids. Germline CDR1 is SGHVS and CDR2 is FNYEAQ. The CDR3 loop reads CASNQAGGPPDTQYF. CDR3 in DNA: TGTGCCAGCAACCAAGCGGGGGGGCCGCCAGATACGCAGTATTTT.